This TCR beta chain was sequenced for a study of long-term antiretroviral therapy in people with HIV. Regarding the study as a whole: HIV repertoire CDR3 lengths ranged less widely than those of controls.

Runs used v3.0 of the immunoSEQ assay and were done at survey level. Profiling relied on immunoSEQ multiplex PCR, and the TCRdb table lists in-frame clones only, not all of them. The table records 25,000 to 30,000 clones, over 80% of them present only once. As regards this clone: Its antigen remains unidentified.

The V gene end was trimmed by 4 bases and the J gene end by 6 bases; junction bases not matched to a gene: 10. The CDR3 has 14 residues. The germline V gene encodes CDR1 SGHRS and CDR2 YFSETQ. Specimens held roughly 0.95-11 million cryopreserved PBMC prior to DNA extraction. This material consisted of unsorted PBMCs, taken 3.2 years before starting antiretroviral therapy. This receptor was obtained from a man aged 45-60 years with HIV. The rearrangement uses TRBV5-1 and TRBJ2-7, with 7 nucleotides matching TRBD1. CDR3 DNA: TGCGCCAGCAGCGTGGGACAGCTGAGGGCCGAGCAGTACTTC. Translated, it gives CASSVGQLRAEQYF.